A selection of T cell receptor beta chains follows, all from one sample in a study of CD8+ T cells in alopecia areata. TCRdb's table, derived via immunoSEQ multiplex PCR, lists solely in-frame clones and lacks some. Counted here are 250,000 to 350,000 clones, 60% occurring once; the ten biggest clones make up about 0.93%. Sequencing was performed on CD4+ T cells sorted from blood, taken at week 52, from a patient treated with tofacitinib. The receptors come from a human donor with alopecia areata. Both conserved end residues are part of each CDR3. Fields, in order: D gene, clone size, V gene, J gene, CDR3 DNA, CDR3 protein. A D gene is named only where the DNA matches it firmly. Some rows have no size entry. The others give once, few or many, or a class for an expanded clone.

-,-,TRBV29-1,TRBJ1-4,TGCAGCGTTGCTCCGGATAATGAAAAACTGTTTTTT,CSVAPDNEKLFF
TRBD1,-,TRBV13,TRBJ2-5,TGTGCCAGCAGCTCCCGGACAGGGGAGGAAGAGACCCAGTACTTC,CASSSRTGEEETQYF
TRBD1,-,TRBV29-1,TRBJ2-3,TGCAGCGTTGCGGGTGGGGACAGGGGCACAGATACGCAGTATTTT,CSVAGGDRGTDTQYF
-,few,TRBV6-5,TRBJ1-2,TGTGCCACCACCCAGGGGAGAGTTACCTATGCTGGCTACACCTTC,CATTQGRVTYAGYTF
-,-,TRBV6-5,TRBJ2-1,TGTGCCAGCAGTTCCACGGGGGCCACCTACAATGAGCAGTTCTTC,CASSSTGATYNEQFF
-,-,TRBV6-5,TRBJ1-1,TGTGCCAGCAGTTACAACGGACGCGACACTGAAGCTTTCTTT,CASSYNGRDTEAFF
-,-,TRBV27,TRBJ1-2,TGTGCCAGCAGTCCTCTTCCGGGTTTAAGGGGCTACACCTTC,CASSPLPGLRGYTF
TRBD1,-,TRBV5-1,TRBJ2-7,TGCGCCAGCACCTCCGGGACAGGAGGCTACGAGCAGTACTTC,CASTSGTGGYEQYF
TRBD1,-,TRBV25-1,TRBJ1-3,TGTGCCAGCAGTGATCGACAGGGGGCCGGAAACACCATATATTTT,CASSDRQGAGNTIYF
-,few,TRBV19,TRBJ2-5,TGTGCCAGTAGTATAGCAGGGACTCAGTACCAAGAGACCCAGTACTTC,CASSIAGTQYQETQYF
-,-,TRBV5-1,TRBJ2-3,TGCGCCAGCGTCCGAGGGGGTAGCACAGATACGCAGTATTTT,CASVRGGSTDTQYF
-,-,TRBV5-1,TRBJ2-1,TGCGCCAGCAGCTTGGATCGAACAGGGATCAATGAGCAGTTCTTC,CASSLDRTGINEQFF
-,-,TRBV7-2,TRBJ2-1,TGTGCCAGCAGCCCGACTAAGTACAATGAGCAGTTCTTC,CASSPTKYNEQFF
-,-,TRBV18,TRBJ2-5,TGTGCCAGCTCACCGGCCCAGGGTTGGGAAGAGACCCAGTACTTC,CASSPAQGWEETQYF
-,-,TRBV11-2,TRBJ2-7,TGTGCCAGCAGCTTACTAAGGGGCAGTACCTACGAGCAGTACTTC,CASSLLRGSTYEQYF
-,-,TRBV30,TRBJ1-2,TGTGCCTGGAGTCGCGACAGCGACTATGGCTACACCTTC,CAWSRDSDYGYTF
-,few,TRBV29-1,TRBJ2-1,TGCAGCGTTGAATGGGCGAGGGGGAACATCTACAATGAGCAGTTCTTC,CSVEWARGNIYNEQFF
TRBD1,-,TRBV30,TRBJ2-1,TGTGCCTGTGGCGGACAGGCAGGTGAGCAGTTCTTC,CACGGQAGEQFF
TRBD1,few,TRBV5-1,TRBJ2-3,TGCGCCAGCAGCTTGAGGGACAGTAGCACAGATACGCAGTATTTT,CASSLRDSSTDTQYF
-,-,TRBV2,TRBJ2-5,TGTGCCAGCAGTGTTAATCGTGGGGAGACCCAGTACTTC,CASSVNRGETQYF
TRBD2,-,TRBV15,TRBJ2-7,TGTGCCACCAGCTCCAGGACTAGCGGGGGCGGTCGCTCCTACGAGCAGTACTTC,CATSSRTSGGGRSYEQYF
-,-,TRBV30,TRBJ1-1,TGTGCCTGGGGAAGGGGCATCACTGAAGCTTTCTTT,CAWGRGITEAFF
-,-,TRBV7-2,TRBJ2-1,TGTGCCAGCAGCTTAGAGGGGTGGCATGAGCAGTTCTTC,CASSLEGWHEQFF
-,few,TRBV9,TRBJ1-6,TGTGCCAGCAGCGGACCGGGGGACGCTGGTTCACCCCTCCACTTT,CASSGPGDAGSPLHF
-,-,TRBV5-1,TRBJ2-5,TGCGCCAGCAGCTTTGCGGACAGCCAAGAGACCCAGTACTTC,CASSFADSQETQYF
-,-,TRBV5-4,TRBJ2-6,TGTGGGACGAAACCCCTCTCTGGGGCCAACGTCCTGACTTTC,CGTKPLSGANVLTF
-,-,TRBV29-1,TRBJ1-2,TGCGGATGTGGTGGGGGCACCTATGGCTACACCTTC,CGCGGGTYGYTF
TRBD1,-,TRBV7-2,TRBJ2-7,TGTGCCAGCAGCTTAGTGTGGACAGGGACCTACGAGCAGTACTTC,CASSLVWTGTYEQYF
-,-,TRBV5-1,TRBJ1-1,TGCGCCAGCAGAGACCTTTCGAACACTGAAGCTTTCTTT,CASRDLSNTEAFF
TRBD1,-,TRBV5-1,TRBJ2-7,TGCGCCAGCAGCACCGGGACAGCCCTCTACGAGCAGTACTTC,CASSTGTALYEQYF
-,-,TRBV10-3,TRBJ1-2,TGTGCCATCAGTGGACAGGTTTACTGTGGCTACACCTTC,CAISGQVYCGYTF
-,-,TRBV27,TRBJ1-2,TGTGCCAGCACCCGGACCAGACTGGGAGACAGTGCTAACTATGGCTACACCTTC,CASTRTRLGDSANYGYTF
TRBD1,-,TRBV29-1,TRBJ1-1,TGCAGCGTTTCGGGACAGAGCACTGAAGCTTTCTTT,CSVSGQSTEAFF
-,-,TRBV7-2,TRBJ2-3,TGTGCCAGCAGCCACAGGGCTGGCGGTGCAGATACGCAGTATTTT,CASSHRAGGADTQYF
TRBD1,few,TRBV29-1,TRBJ1-4,TGCAGCGCTCGGACAGGGTTCAATGAAAAACTGTTTTTT,CSARTGFNEKLFF
-,-,TRBV30,TRBJ1-3,TGTGCCTGGAGTGTCAGCTCTGGAAACACCATATATTTT,CAWSVSSGNTIYF
TRBD1,-,TRBV29-1,TRBJ1-2,TGCAGCGTTTGGGACAGGGTCTATGGCTACACCTTC,CSVWDRVYGYTF
TRBD1,-,TRBV29-1,TRBJ1-1,TGCAGCGTTGAAGATCCCCGGGACAGGGTAGCTTTCTTT,CSVEDPRDRVAFF
-,-,TRBV4-3,TRBJ1-1,TGCGCCAGCAGCCAAAAGGGGAACACTGAAGCTTTCTTT,CASSQKGNTEAFF
-,-,TRBV29-1,TRBJ2-7,TGCAGCGCATTGGACAGCGCCTACGAGCAGTACTTC,CSALDSAYEQYF
TRBD2,-,TRBV27,TRBJ2-2,TGTGCCAGCAGTTTAGGTGGGGGGGCGAACACCGGGGAGCTGTTTTTT,CASSLGGGANTGELFF
-,few,TRBV29-1,TRBJ1-2,TGCAGCGTTGGTCCGGGGGAGGACTATGGCTACACCTTC,CSVGPGEDYGYTF
TRBD1,few,TRBV7-3,TRBJ2-1,TGTGCCAGCAGCTTCCCGACAGGGGGCTCCTACAATGAGCAGTTCTTC,CASSFPTGGSYNEQFF
-,-,TRBV7-8,TRBJ2-3,TGTGCCAGCAGCCTCGGGTGGGGAGTCCCAGATACGCAGTATTTT,CASSLGWGVPDTQYF
-,-,TRBV7-9,TRBJ2-7,TGTGCCAGCCGACCCCCCCACAGATCCGGTCCCTACGAGCAGTACTTC,CASRPPHRSGPYEQYF
-,-,TRBV29-1,TRBJ1-3,TGCAGCGGTAAACAGGGAAACACCATATATTTT,CSGKQGNTIYF
-,-,TRBV30,TRBJ2-4,TGTGCCTGGAGTGTATTGGTGGGACATATTCGGTACTTC,CAWSVLVGHIRYF
TRBD1,few,TRBV18,TRBJ1-1,TGTGCCAGCTCACCGGGACAGGGCTTCGCTGAAGCTTTCTTT,CASSPGQGFAEAFF
-,-,TRBV30,TRBJ1-1,TGTGCCTGGAGTGTACAGGCCAACACTGAAGCTTTCTTT,CAWSVQANTEAFF
-,-,TRBV5-1,TRBJ1-6,TGCGCCAGCAGCTTTCGGACGGCTAAAAATTCACCCCTCCACTTT,CASSFRTAKNSPLHF